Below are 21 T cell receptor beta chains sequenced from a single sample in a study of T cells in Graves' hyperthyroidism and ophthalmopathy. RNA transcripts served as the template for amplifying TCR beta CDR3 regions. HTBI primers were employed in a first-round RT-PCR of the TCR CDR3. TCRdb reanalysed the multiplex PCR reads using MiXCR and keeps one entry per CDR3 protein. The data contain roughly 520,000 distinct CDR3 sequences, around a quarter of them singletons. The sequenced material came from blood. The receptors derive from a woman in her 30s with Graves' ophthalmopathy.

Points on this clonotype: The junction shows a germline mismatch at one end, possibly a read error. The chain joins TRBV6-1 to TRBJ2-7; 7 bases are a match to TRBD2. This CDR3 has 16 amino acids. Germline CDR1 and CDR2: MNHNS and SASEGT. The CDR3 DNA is TGTGCCAGCACCTTAGAGGCTGCGGGAGTTGTTTACGAGCGGTACTTC. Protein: CASTLEAAGVVYERYF.

In nucleotides, the CDR3 is TGTGCTAGTGGCCTATTAGCCAAAAACATTCAGTACTTC. Translated: CASGLLAKNIQYF. The chain combines TRBV12-5 with TRBJ2-4; D is unclear. The CDR3 spans 13 residues. Germline-derived CDR1 and CDR2 are LGHNT and FRNRAP. V lost 6 bases, J lost 0 bases, and 6 bases lay in between.

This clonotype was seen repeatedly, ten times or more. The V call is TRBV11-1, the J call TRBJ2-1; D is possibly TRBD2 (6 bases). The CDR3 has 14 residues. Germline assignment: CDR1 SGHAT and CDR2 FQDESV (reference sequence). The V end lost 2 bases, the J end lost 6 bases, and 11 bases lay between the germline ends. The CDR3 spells CASSLRRGPNEQFF. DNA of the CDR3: TGTGCCAGCAGCTTAAGGAGGGGCCCCAATGAGCAGTTCTTC.

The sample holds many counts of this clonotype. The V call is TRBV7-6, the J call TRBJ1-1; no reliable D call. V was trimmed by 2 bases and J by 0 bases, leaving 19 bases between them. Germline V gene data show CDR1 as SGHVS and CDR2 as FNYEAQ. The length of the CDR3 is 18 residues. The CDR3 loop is CASSLRRVAGNMNTEAFF. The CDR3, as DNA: TGTGCCAGCAGCTTACGCCGCGTGGCAGGCAACATGAACACTGAAGCTTTCTTT.

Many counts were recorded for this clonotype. CDR3 DNA: TGTGCCAGTAGTATAAGGCCCCTGGACAGCCATCAGCCCCAGCATTTT. It encodes CASSIRPLDSHQPQHF. The chain uses TRBV19 and TRBJ1-5, with D maybe TRBD1 (6 bases). CDR1 is LNHDA, CDR2 SQIVND, per germline (reference sequence). The CDR3 is 16 amino acids. The V and J ends lost 2 bases and 5 bases respectively, with 16 bases between them.

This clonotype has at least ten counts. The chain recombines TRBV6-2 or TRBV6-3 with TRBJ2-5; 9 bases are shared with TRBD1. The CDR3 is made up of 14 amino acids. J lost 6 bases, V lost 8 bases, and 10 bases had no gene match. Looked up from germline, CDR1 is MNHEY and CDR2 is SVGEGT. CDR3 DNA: TGTGCCAGCGCGAAACAGGGGGCGGATAAGACCCAGTACTTC. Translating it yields CASAKQGADKTQYF.

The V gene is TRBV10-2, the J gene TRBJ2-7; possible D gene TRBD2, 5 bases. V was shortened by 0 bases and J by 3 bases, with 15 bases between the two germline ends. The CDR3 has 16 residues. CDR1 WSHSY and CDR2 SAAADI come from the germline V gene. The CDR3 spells CASSESPGRTGYEQYF. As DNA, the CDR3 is TGCGCCAGCAGTGAGTCTCCGGGAAGGACGGGCTACGAGCAGTACTTC.

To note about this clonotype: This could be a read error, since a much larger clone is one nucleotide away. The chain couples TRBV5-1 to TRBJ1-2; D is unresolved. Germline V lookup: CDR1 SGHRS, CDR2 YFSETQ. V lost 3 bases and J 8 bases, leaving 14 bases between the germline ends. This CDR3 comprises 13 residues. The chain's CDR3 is CASSSVGVDGYTF. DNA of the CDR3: TGCGCCAGCAGCTCGGTTGGGGTCGACGGCTACACCTTC.

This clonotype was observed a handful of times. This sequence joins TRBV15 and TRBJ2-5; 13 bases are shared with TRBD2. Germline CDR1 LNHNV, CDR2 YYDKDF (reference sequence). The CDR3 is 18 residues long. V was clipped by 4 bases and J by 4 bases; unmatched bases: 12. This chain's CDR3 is CATSKFTSGGALRETQYF. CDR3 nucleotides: TGTGCCACCAGCAAGTTTACTAGCGGGGGGGCCTTACGAGAGACCCAGTACTTC.

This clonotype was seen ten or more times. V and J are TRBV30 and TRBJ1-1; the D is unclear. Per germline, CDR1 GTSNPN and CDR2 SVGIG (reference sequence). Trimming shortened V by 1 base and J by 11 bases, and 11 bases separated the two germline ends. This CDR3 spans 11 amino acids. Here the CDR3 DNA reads TGTGCCTGGAGTGACACCCAGGCGGCTTTCTTT. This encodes CAWSDTQAAFF.

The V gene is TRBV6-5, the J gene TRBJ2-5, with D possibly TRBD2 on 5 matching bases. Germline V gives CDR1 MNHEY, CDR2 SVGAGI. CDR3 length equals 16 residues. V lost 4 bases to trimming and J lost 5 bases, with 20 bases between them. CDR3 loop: CASSSPTRLEAETQYF. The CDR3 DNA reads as TGTGCCAGCAGTTCTCCCACCCGACTGGAGGCGGAGACCCAGTACTTC.

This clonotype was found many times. The CDR3 here is CASSVRDKNYGYTF. In DNA, the CDR3 is TGTGCCAGCAGCGTCCGGGACAAGAACTATGGCTACACCTTC. V and J are TRBV7-2 and TRBJ1-2; tentative D call: TRBD1 (6 bases). V lost 5 bases, J lost 2 bases, and 12 bases lay in between. Germline V gives CDR1 SGHTA, CDR2 FQGNSA. The CDR3 extends over 14 amino acids. The variable domain in full, with the rest retrieved from reference TRBV7-2 and TRBJ1-2, is GAGVSQSPSNKVTEKGKDVELRCDPISGHTALYWYRQSLGQGLEFLIYFQGNSAPDKSGLPSDRFSAERTGGSVSTLTIQRTQQEDSAVYLCASSVRDKNYGYTFGSGTRLTVV.

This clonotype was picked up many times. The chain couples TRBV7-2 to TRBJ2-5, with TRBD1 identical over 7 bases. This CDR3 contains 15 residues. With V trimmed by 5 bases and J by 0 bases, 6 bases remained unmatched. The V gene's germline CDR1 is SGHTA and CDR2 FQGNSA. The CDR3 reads CASSQGQSYQETQYF. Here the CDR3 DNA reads TGTGCCAGCAGCCAGGGACAGAGTTACCAAGAGACCCAGTACTTC.

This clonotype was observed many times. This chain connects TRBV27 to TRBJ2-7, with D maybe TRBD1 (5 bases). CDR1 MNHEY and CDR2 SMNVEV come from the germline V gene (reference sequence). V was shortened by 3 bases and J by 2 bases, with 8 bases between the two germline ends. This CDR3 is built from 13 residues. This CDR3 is CASSLARAYEQYF. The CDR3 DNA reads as TGTGCCAGCAGTTTGGCCAGGGCCTACGAGCAGTACTTC.

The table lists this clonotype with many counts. The CDR3 coding sequence is TGCAGTGCTAGACATTCCCATAGCTCCTACGAGCAGTACTTC. As protein: CSARHSHSSYEQYF. J is TRBJ2-7 and V is TRBV20-1; no firm D call. This CDR3 is built from 14 residues. Germline assignment: CDR1 DFQATT and CDR2 SNEGSKA (reference sequence). Trimming stripped 2 bases from V and 0 bases from J, with 11 bases between.

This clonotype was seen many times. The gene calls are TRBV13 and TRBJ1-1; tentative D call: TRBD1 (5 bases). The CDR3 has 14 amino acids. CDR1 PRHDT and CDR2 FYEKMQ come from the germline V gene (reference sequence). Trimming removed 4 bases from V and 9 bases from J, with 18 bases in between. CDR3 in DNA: TGTGCCAGCAGCTCAAAGAGCCGACAGAAACAAGCTTTCTTT. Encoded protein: CASSSKSRQKQAFF.

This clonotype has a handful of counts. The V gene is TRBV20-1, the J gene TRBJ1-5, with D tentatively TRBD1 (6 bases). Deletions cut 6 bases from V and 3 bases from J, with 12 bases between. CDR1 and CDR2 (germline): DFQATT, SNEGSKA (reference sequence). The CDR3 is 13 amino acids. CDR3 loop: CSAQGGANQPQHF. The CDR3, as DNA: TGCAGTGCCCAAGGGGGAGCCAATCAGCCCCAGCATTTT.

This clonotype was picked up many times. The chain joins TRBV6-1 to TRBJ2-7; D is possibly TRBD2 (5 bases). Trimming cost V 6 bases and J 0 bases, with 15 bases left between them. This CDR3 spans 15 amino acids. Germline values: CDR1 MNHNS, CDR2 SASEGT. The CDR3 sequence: CASSRSSRGSYEQYF. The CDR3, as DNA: TGTGCCAGCAGCCGGTCTAGCCGGGGCTCCTACGAGCAGTACTTC.

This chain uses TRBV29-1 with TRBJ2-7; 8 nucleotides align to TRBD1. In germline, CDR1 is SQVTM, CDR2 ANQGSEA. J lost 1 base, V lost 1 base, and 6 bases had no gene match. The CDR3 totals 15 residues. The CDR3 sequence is CSVEGGQDPSYEQYF. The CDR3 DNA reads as TGCAGCGTTGAAGGGGGACAGGACCCTTCCTACGAGCAGTACTTC.

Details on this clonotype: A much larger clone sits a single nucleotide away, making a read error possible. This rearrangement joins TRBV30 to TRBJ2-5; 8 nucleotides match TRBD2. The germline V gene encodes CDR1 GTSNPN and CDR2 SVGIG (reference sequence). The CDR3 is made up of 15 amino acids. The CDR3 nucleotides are TGTGCCTGGCAGCAAAACGGGGGGGCTGGAGAGGCCCAGTACTTC. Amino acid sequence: CAWQQNGGAGEAQYF.

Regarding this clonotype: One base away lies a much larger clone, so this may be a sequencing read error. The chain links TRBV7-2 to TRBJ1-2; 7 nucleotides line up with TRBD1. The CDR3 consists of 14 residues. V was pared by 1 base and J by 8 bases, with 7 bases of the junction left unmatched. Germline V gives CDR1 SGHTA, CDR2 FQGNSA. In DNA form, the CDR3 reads TGTACCAGCAGCTTAGTGGGGGGACAGAGAGGCTACACCTTC. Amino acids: CTSSLVGGQRGYTF.